The clone carrying this T cell receptor (beta chain) has only one observation. The germline gives CDR1 MNHEY, CDR2 SVGAGI. This CDR3 region has 15 residues. The germline V and J ends were trimmed by 7 bases and 7 bases, with 23 bases remaining between them. Researchers sorted participants into cohorts using their self-reported clinical history. The data are from a study of blood T cell repertoires in COVID-19. Profiled with immunoSEQ multiplex PCR; TCRdb holds only in-frame clones, not every one. Here the sample spans hundreds of thousands of clones, roughly nine tenths being singletons. Material: PBMCs or T cells enriched from blood (not recorded which). The source is a man aged 25-45 years who had recovered from COVID-19. The chain links TRBV6-5 to TRBJ2-7; TRBD2 might be the D (6 bases). CDR3 nucleotide sequence: TGTGCCAGCAAAGATAGGGACTTGGGGACGGGGGAGCAGTACTTC. Residues: CASKDRDLGTGEQYF.